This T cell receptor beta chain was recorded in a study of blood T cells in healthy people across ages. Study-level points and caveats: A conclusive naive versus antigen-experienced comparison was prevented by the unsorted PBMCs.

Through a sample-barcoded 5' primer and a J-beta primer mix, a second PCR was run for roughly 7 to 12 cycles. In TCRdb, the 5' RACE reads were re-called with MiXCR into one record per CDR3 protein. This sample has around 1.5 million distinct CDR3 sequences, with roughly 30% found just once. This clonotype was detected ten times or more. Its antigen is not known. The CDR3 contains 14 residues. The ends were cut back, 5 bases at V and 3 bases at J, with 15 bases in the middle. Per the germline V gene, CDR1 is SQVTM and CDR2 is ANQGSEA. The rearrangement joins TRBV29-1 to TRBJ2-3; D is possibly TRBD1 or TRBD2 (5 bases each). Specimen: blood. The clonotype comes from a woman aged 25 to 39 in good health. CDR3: CSVMAEGPTDTQYF. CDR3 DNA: TGCAGCGTTATGGCCGAGGGGCCGACAGATACGCAGTATTTT.